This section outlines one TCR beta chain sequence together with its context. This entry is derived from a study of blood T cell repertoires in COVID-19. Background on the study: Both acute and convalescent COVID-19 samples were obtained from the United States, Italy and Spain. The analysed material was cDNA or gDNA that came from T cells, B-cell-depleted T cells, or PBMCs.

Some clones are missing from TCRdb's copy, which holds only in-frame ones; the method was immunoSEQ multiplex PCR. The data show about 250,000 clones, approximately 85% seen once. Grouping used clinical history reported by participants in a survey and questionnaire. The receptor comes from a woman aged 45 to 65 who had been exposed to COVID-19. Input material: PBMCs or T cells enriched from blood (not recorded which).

The DNA of the CDR3 is TGCGCCAGCGGGACTGGACAGGGAGTCGGTAGCTACACCTTC. It translates to CASGTGQGVGSYTF. The gene calls are TRBV5-1 and TRBJ1-2, with 8 bases lining up with TRBD1. Unmatched junction bases numbered 14, after V lost 7 bases and J lost 9 bases. Germline V gene lookup returns CDR1 SGHRS and CDR2 YFSETQ. The CDR3 has 14 residues. Full variable domain (remainder filled in from reference TRBV5-1 and TRBJ1-2): KAGVTQTPRYLIKTRGQQVTLSCSPISGHRSVSWYQQTPGQGLQFLFEYFSETQRNKGNFPGRFSGRQFSNSRSEMNVSTLELGDSALYLCASGTGQGVGSYTFGSGTRLTVV.